This T cell receptor (beta chain) was captured by sequencing in a study of graft-versus-host responses after intestinal transplantation. Notes on the study in general: GvH clones appeared in recipient marrow, some first in ileum or blood.

Germline CDR1 reads LNHDA; CDR2 reads SQIVND (reference sequence). CDR3 size: 16 residues. J was trimmed by 3 bases and V by 2 bases; bases with no gene match: 5. Regarding this clone: Its antigen is unknown.

TCRdb keeps only in-frame clones here, not all; method: immunoSEQ multiplex PCR. The table includes 60,000 to 75,000 clones, 89% detected once. This clonotype was obtained from a human donor who received an intestinal transplant. This sequence joins TRBV19 and TRBJ2-7, with TRBD2 identical over 12 bases. The input for sequencing was unstimulated CD8+ T cells sorted from spleen or lymph node cells, taken before intestinal transplant. CDR3 protein: CASSISGTSGYYEQYF. CDR3 nucleotides: TGTGCCAGTAGTATATCTGGGACTAGCGGGTACTACGAGCAGTACTTC.